The 3 T cell receptor beta chains below all came from one sample that was sequenced in a study of T cell changes during pregnancy in multiple sclerosis (dated by TCRdb to between 2018 and 2021). The library was made by the immunoSEQ multiplex PCR assay. TCRdb carries this immuneACCESS record with in-frame sequences only. Its versions omit some clonotypes, under half of them owing to an unresolved V gene in the studies checked, with the rest unexplained. The sample table lists roughly 52,000 clones, 85% to 95% of them with a count of one. Jointly, the top ten make up approximately 3.5% of the sample. The source material was CD8+ T cells from peripheral blood mononuclear cells, sampled in the third trimester of pregnancy. The receptors here all came from a female donor with multiple sclerosis, enrolled in a pregnancy study.

V is TRBV7-6 and J is TRBJ2-7, with TRBD2 as a possible D gene (5 bases). The ends were cut back, 1 base at V and 1 base at J, with 8 bases in the middle. Germline V gene sequence: CDR1 SGHVS, CDR2 FNYEAQ. CDR3 size: 14 residues. CDR3 bases: TGTGCCAGCAGCTTAGGGAGAGGGTCCTACGAGCAGTACTTC. It specifies CASSLGRGSYEQYF.

This clone came up a few times. The V and J genes are TRBV30 and TRBJ1-5; perhaps TRBD1 as D (6 bases). Germline-derived CDR1 and CDR2 are GTSNPN and SVGIG (reference sequence). This CDR3 comprises 15 residues. The V gene lost 3 bases and the J gene lost 4 bases, with 16 bases spanning the gap. In DNA form, the CDR3 reads TGTGCCTGGAGCCCTCGGGACAAGTTTAATCAGCCCCAGCATTTT. It yields the protein CAWSPRDKFNQPQHF. Using reference TRBV30 and TRBJ1-5 for the parts outside the CDR3, the full variable domain is SQTIHQWPATLVQPVGSPLSLECTVEGTSNPNLYWYRQAAGRGLQLLFYSVGIGQISSEVPQNLSASRPQDRQFILSSKKLLLSDSGFYLCAWSPRDKFNQPQHFGDGTRLSIL.

This rearrangement joins TRBV27 to TRBJ1-1, with 10 bases identical to TRBD1. From germline, CDR1 is MNHEY and CDR2 SMNVEV (reference sequence). Unmatched junction bases numbered 10, after V lost 5 bases and J lost 10 bases. This CDR3 is 14 amino acids long. In nucleotides, the CDR3 is TGTGCCAGCAGTGCCGGGACAGGGGAAGTCGGAGCTTTCTTT. Protein sequence: CASSAGTGEVGAFF.